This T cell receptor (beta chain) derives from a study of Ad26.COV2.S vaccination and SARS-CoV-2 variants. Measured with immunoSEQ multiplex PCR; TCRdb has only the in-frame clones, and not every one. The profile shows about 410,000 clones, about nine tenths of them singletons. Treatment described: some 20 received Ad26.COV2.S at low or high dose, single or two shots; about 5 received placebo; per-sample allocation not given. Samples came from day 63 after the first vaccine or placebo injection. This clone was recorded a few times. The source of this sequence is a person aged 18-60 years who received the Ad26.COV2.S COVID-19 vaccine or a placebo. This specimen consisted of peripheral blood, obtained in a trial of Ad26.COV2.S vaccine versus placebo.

The DNA for the CDR3 is TGTGCCAGCAGTGACTCCAGGGGCCAGACCCAGTACTTC. Its translation: CASSDSRGQTQYF. This chain uses TRBV6-4 with TRBJ2-5, with TRBD1 as a possible D gene (6 bases). The CDR3 is made up of 13 amino acids. Germline V CDR1 and CDR2: MRHNA, SNTAGT. Trimming left V 0 bases short and J 6 bases short, with 8 bases between.